This TCR beta chain was obtained from a study of T cell responses to AZD1222 COVID-19 vaccine. Repertoires were generated with immunoSEQ multiplex PCR, while TCRdb's copy carries only in-frame clones and drops some. The data hold around 89,000 clones, with about 89% observed a single time. Study-wide findings and caveats: The CD4 TCRs associated with vaccination extended across spike and predominated at 160-218 and 743-854. In the spike-specific TCR repertoire, nearly half reportedly target unmutated variant regions.

A word on this clone: Its antigen is currently unknown.

The CDR3 is 20 residues long. Per the germline V gene, CDR1 is LGHNA and CDR2 is YNFKEQ. V shed 0 bases, J shed 5 bases, and the junction held 16 bases outside the gene matches. The sequence was collected from an adult who received the AZD1222 COVID-19 vaccine. This material consisted of peripheral blood, taken 28 days after the second AZD1222 dose. The chain joins TRBV4-2 to TRBJ1-1; 12 bases align to TRBD1. The CDR3 DNA reads as TGTGCCAGCAGCCAAGACCTGGCTATCCGGGACAGGGGGCGGACGACTGAAGCTTTCTTT. This encodes CASSQDLAIRDRGRTTEAFF.